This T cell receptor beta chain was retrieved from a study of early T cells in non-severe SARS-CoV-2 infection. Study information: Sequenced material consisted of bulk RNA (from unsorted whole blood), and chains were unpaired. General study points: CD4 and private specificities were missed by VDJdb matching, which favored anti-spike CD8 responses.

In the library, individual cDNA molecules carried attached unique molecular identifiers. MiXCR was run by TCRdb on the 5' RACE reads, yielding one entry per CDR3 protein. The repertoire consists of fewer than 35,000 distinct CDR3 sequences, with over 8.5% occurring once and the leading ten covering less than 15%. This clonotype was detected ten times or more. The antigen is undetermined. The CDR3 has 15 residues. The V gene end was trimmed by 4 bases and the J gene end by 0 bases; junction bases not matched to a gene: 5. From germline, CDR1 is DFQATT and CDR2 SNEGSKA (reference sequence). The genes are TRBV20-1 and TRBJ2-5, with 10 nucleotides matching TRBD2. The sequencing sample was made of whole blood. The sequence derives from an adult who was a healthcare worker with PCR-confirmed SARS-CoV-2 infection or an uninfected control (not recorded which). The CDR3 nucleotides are TGCAGTGCTATGCTAGCGGGGGTGTACCAAGAGACCCAGTACTTC. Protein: CSAMLAGVYQETQYF.